The rows below give T cell receptor beta chains drawn from one sample of a study of cytotoxic CD8 clonotypes in ibrutinib-treated CLL. This table comes from immunoSEQ multiplex PCR, and its TCRdb copy is limited to in-frame clones, with some not included. The table has 35,000 to 40,000 clones, over 45% seen once; the top ten hold approximately 17%. The source material was PBMCs, sampled before ibrutinib treatment. All receptors come from a human donor with chronic lymphocytic leukemia. Each CDR3 is given with its conserved first and last residue. Each record gives: clone size, J gene, V gene, D gene, CDR3 DNA, CDR3 protein. D genes are given only for firm matches. Clone size appears in some rows only: once, few, many, or a class for an expanded clone.

clone_size: few
j_call: TRBJ1-6
v_call: TRBV5-1
d_call: .
cdr3_nt: TGCGCCACCTCCGGACTGCCGAATTCACCCCTCCACTTT
cdr3_aa: CATSGLPNSPLHF

clone_size: .
j_call: TRBJ1-5
v_call: TRBV2
d_call: .
cdr3_nt: TGTGCCAGCAGCGGGACCTTCGGCCCCCTTAGCAATCAGCCCCAGCATTTT
cdr3_aa: CASSGTFGPLSNQPQHF

clone_size: .
j_call: TRBJ2-5
v_call: TRBV19
d_call: TRBD2
cdr3_nt: TGTGCCAGTAGTCCAACTAGCGGGGGGGCCCTAGAGACCCAGTACTTC
cdr3_aa: CASSPTSGGALETQYF

clone_size: few
j_call: TRBJ1-6
v_call: TRBV18
d_call: .
cdr3_nt: TGTGCCAGCTCACCACCTTCCGGTGCTAATTCACCCCTCCACTTT
cdr3_aa: CASSPPSGANSPLHF

clone_size: few
j_call: TRBJ1-4
v_call: TRBV18
d_call: TRBD1
cdr3_nt: TGTGCCAGCCTCAGTGTAATGGGACAGGTTGCAACTAATGAAAAACTGTTTTTT
cdr3_aa: CASLSVMGQVATNEKLFF

clone_size: few
j_call: TRBJ1-6
v_call: TRBV19
d_call: .
cdr3_nt: TGTGCCAGTAGTATAGGAGTCCCGGGACATGGAATGCCCCTCCACTTT
cdr3_aa: CASSIGVPGHGMPLHF

clone_size: .
j_call: TRBJ2-1
v_call: TRBV18
d_call: TRBD1
cdr3_nt: TGTGCCAGCTCACCTAGGTGGGACAGGACCACGGATGAGCAGTTCTTC
cdr3_aa: CASSPRWDRTTDEQFF

clone_size: .
j_call: TRBJ1-1
v_call: TRBV6-6
d_call: .
cdr3_nt: TGTGCCAGCAGCGCCATTAGAATGTGGGAGGGCACTGAAGCTTTCTTT
cdr3_aa: CASSAIRMWEGTEAFF

clone_size: .
j_call: TRBJ1-2
v_call: TRBV4-2
d_call: TRBD1
cdr3_nt: TGTGCCAGCAGCTACGGACAGGGGGAATATGGCTACACCTTC
cdr3_aa: CASSYGQGEYGYTF

clone_size: once
j_call: TRBJ1-6
v_call: TRBV6-1
d_call: .
cdr3_nt: TGTGCCACCAGGAGTGCCAAGGGTTATAATTCACCCCTCCACTTT
cdr3_aa: CATRSAKGYNSPLHF

clone_size: .
j_call: TRBJ1-6
v_call: TRBV29-1
d_call: .
cdr3_nt: TGCAGCGTTGCCCAGGGAGGCAATTCACCCCTCCACTTT
cdr3_aa: CSVAQGGNSPLHF

clone_size: few
j_call: TRBJ2-2
v_call: TRBV5-1
d_call: .
cdr3_nt: TGCGCCAGCAGCTTGGAAGGGATCGGGGAGCTGTTTTTT
cdr3_aa: CASSLEGIGELFF

clone_size: few
j_call: TRBJ1-2
v_call: TRBV6-1
d_call: .
cdr3_nt: TGTGCCAGCAGTGAAGCTAGGGGCCGACCCCTTAGGTATGGCTACACCTTC
cdr3_aa: CASSEARGRPLRYGYTF

clone_size: .
j_call: TRBJ2-7
v_call: TRBV27
d_call: .
cdr3_nt: TGTGCCAGCAGTTTTCAGGGGAGATCTGAAGAGCAGTACTTC
cdr3_aa: CASSFQGRSEEQYF

clone_size: .
j_call: TRBJ1-1
v_call: TRBV28
d_call: .
cdr3_nt: TGTGCCAGCAGTTTGCACAGGGTAAACACTGAAGCTTTCTTT
cdr3_aa: CASSLHRVNTEAFF

clone_size: few
j_call: TRBJ2-3
v_call: TRBV6-5
d_call: TRBD1
cdr3_nt: TGTGCCAGCCTCAAACGAAAAGGGGGCGCGGATACGCAGTATTTT
cdr3_aa: CASLKRKGGADTQYF

clone_size: .
j_call: TRBJ2-5
v_call: TRBV4-1
d_call: .
cdr3_nt: TGCGCCAGCAGCCAAGAGCCAGGAGAGACCCAGTACTTC
cdr3_aa: CASSQEPGETQYF

clone_size: .
j_call: TRBJ2-5
v_call: TRBV5-1
d_call: TRBD2
cdr3_nt: TGCGCCAGCAGCTTGGCAATACTAGCGGGGGGGCAAGAGACCCAGTACTTC
cdr3_aa: CASSLAILAGGQETQYF

clone_size: .
j_call: TRBJ2-7
v_call: TRBV6-1
d_call: .
cdr3_nt: TGTGCCAGCAGTGGGCACAGGGGAGGGTCCTACGAGCAGTACTTC
cdr3_aa: CASSGHRGGSYEQYF

clone_size: .
j_call: TRBJ1-1
v_call: TRBV5-4
d_call: TRBD1
cdr3_nt: TGTGCCAGCAGCCTCCAGGGGGCGTCGTATGAAGCTTTCTTT
cdr3_aa: CASSLQGASYEAFF

clone_size: few
j_call: TRBJ2-1
v_call: TRBV19
d_call: .
cdr3_nt: TGTGCCAGTAGTATAGCGGACGTTGGTTGGGTGGATGAGCAGTTCTTC
cdr3_aa: CASSIADVGWVDEQFF

clone_size: .
j_call: TRBJ2-1
v_call: TRBV5-1
d_call: TRBD2
cdr3_nt: TGCGCCAGCAGCCCGCTGGGAGGGACCTACAATGAGCAGTTCTTC
cdr3_aa: CASSPLGGTYNEQFF

clone_size: many
j_call: TRBJ2-1
v_call: TRBV6-1
d_call: TRBD2
cdr3_nt: TGTGCCAGCAGTGAAGGGCCACAGAAACCGGGACTAGCGGGGGGCGAGCAGTTCTTC
cdr3_aa: CASSEGPQKPGLAGGEQFF

clone_size: .
j_call: TRBJ1-6
v_call: TRBV15
d_call: .
cdr3_nt: TGTGCCACCAGCAGAGTACTCGGTCAGGGCGATTCACCCCTCCACTTT
cdr3_aa: CATSRVLGQGDSPLHF

clone_size: .
j_call: TRBJ1-1
v_call: TRBV6-5
d_call: .
cdr3_nt: TGTGCCAGCAGTTACTCGAAGGGGGGGCACAACACTGAAGCTTTCTTT
cdr3_aa: CASSYSKGGHNTEAFF

clone_size: few
j_call: TRBJ1-5
v_call: TRBV19
d_call: TRBD1
cdr3_nt: TGTGCCAGTAGTTCGGACAGGGGTTATAGCAATCAGCCCCAGCATTTT
cdr3_aa: CASSSDRGYSNQPQHF

clone_size: once
j_call: TRBJ1-1
v_call: TRBV30
d_call: TRBD1
cdr3_nt: TGTGCCTGGAGCAAGGGGGCCCGGGGTGAAGCTTTCTTT
cdr3_aa: CAWSKGARGEAFF

clone_size: .
j_call: TRBJ2-7
v_call: TRBV5-6
d_call: TRBD1
cdr3_nt: TGTGCCAGCAGTGACCCCGGACAGGGCGCGGGCTACGAGCAGTACTTC
cdr3_aa: CASSDPGQGAGYEQYF